This TCR beta chain was recovered during a study of CD8 T cells in ankylosing spondylitis. Quantitative 5'-RACE with molecular barcodes generated TCR beta libraries. TCRdb redid the calling of the 5' RACE reads with MiXCR, one entry per CDR3 protein. The table lists a few hundred thousand distinct CDR3 sequences, less than 9.5% of them singletons. The CDR3 totals 16 residues. Deletions cut 5 bases from V and 0 bases from J, with 15 bases between. In germline, CDR1 is SGHRS, CDR2 YFSETQ. Overall study findings and caveats: Disease-linked clones proved CD8+ and comparatively uncommon in peripheral blood. Enrichment of disease-linked clones was reportedly significant in matched ankylosing spondylitis synovial fluid. Blood of patients with ankylosing spondylitis appeared to be characterized by a TCR beta motif of about 8 highly homologous variants. Certain motif variants had earlier appeared in reactive arthritis synovial fluid and blood.

This clonotype showed up just a few times. Antigen unknown. The source of this sequence is a male donor with ankylosing spondylitis. The chain links TRBV5-1 to TRBJ2-4; D is tentatively TRBD1 or TRBD2 (5 bases each). Sample: blood, either unsorted or a sorted T cell fraction (not recorded which). Written as DNA, the CDR3 is TGCGCCAGCAGTTGGGGACCAGACCTAGCCAAAAACATTCAGTACTTC. Residues: CASSWGPDLAKNIQYF. The variable domain in full, with the rest retrieved from reference TRBV5-1 and TRBJ2-4, is KAGVTQTPRYLIKTRGQQVTLSCSPISGHRSVSWYQQTPGQGLQFLFEYFSETQRNKGNFPGRFSGRQFSNSRSEMNVSTLELGDSALYLCASSWGPDLAKNIQYFGAGTRLSVL.